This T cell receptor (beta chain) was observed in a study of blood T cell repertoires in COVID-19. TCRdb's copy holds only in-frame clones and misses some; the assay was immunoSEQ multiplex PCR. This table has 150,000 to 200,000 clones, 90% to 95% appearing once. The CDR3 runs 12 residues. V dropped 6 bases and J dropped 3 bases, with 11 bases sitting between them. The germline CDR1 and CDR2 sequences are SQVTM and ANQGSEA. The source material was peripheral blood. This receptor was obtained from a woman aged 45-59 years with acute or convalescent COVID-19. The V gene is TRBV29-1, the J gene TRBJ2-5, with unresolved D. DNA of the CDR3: TGCAGCGTCCGATCGCTAGAAGAGACCCAGTACTTC. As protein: CSVRSLEETQYF. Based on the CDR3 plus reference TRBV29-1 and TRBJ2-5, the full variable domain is SAVISQKPSRDICQRGTSLTIQCQVDSQVTMMFWYRQQPGQSLTLIATANQGSEATYESGFVIDKFPISRPNLTFSTLTVSNMSPEDSSIYLCSVRSLEETQYFGPGTRLLVL.